This TCR beta chain was recorded in a study of radiotherapy plus CTLA-4 blockade in lung cancer. Study-level information: Across the patients, objective responses occurred in approximately 18%, and disease control in roughly 30%.

Germline V gene lookup returns CDR1 MNHEY and CDR2 SVGAGI. This CDR3 has 11 residues. The V segment lost 6 bases and the J segment 13 bases; nucleotides outside the gene matches: 4. With respect to this clone: The antigen remains undetermined.

The table came from immunoSEQ multiplex PCR; TCRdb's copy has only in-frame clones and leaves some out. In the table there are 40,000 or so clones, about 80% of which are singletons. Regarding the study as a whole: Some TCR clones had been derived from tumors. These clones expanded in peripheral blood after radiotherapy plus ipilimumab. Reportedly, early blood T cell clone dynamics best predicted response, with interferon-beta.

The sample was peripheral blood, taken from a patient treated with radiotherapy plus ipilimumab. The clonotype originates from a human donor with non-small cell lung cancer who had stable disease on radiotherapy plus ipilimumab. V usage is TRBV6-5 and J usage is TRBJ2-2; 8 bases align to TRBD2. CDR3 residues: CASRERGWLFF. The DNA for the CDR3 is TGTGCCAGCAGGGAGCGGGGGTGGCTGTTTTTT.